This TCR beta chain was recovered during a study of OX40 agonist ivuxolimab in advanced cancers. Study details: From about 23 to 85 years was the age range, with a mean of around 60 years, and around 83% were male.

Only in-frame clones appear in the TCRdb table, and some are missing; sequencing was by immunoSEQ multiplex PCR. The sample lists about 58,000 clones; 85% to 90% were seen once. The CDR3 covers 16 residues. The V gene's germline CDR1 is LGHNA and CDR2 YSLEER. Trimming stripped 1 base from V and 2 bases from J, with 15 bases between. The material was CD4+ or CD8+ T cells sorted from blood, obtained in a trial of the OX40 agonist ivuxolimab. J is TRBJ2-7 and V is TRBV4-3, with D tentatively TRBD1 or TRBD2 (5 bases each). The sequence came from an adult with an advanced solid tumor such as melanoma, head and neck, liver or kidney cancer. CDR3 region: CASSQVNRDPTYEQYF. The CDR3 DNA sequence: TGCGCCAGCAGCCAAGTGAACCGGGACCCAACCTACGAGCAGTACTTC.